Presented here are 4 T cell receptor beta chains from one specimen sequenced in a study of cytomegalovirus exposure and HLA in healthy donors. The PCR made use of 60 Vbeta and 13 Jbeta primers. Only in-frame clones appear in the TCRdb table, and some are missing; sequencing was by immunoSEQ multiplex PCR. The table lists roughly 150,000 clones, approximately 85% of them singletons, with approximately 2.5% in the top ten. Specimen: PBMCs. The receptors shown here come from a man aged 25 to 40 in good health and CMV-seropositive.

The chain links TRBV5-1 to TRBJ2-7; 7 nucleotides align to TRBD2. CDR3 length: 14 amino acids. Unmatched junction bases numbered 7, after V lost 4 bases and J lost 3 bases. Germline V CDR1 and CDR2: SGHRS, YFSETQ. CDR3 protein: CASSPSGVNYEQYF. Written as DNA, the CDR3 is TGCGCCAGCAGCCCCAGCGGGGTCAACTACGAGCAGTACTTC.

This sequence joins TRBV29-1 and TRBJ1-1, with D maybe TRBD1 (5 bases). Germline loops: CDR1 SQVTM, CDR2 ANQGSEA. The CDR3 spans 13 residues. With 4 bases removed from V and 3 bases from J, the gap between germline ends came to 12 bases. DNA of the CDR3: TGCAGCGTTGTTGTAGGGGTACACACTGAAGCTTTCTTT. This codes for CSVVVGVHTEAFF.

V is TRBV18 and J is TRBJ2-1, with 10 bases fitting TRBD2. V shed 1 base and J 6 bases; nucleotides not matched to a gene: 6. Germline V gene lookup returns CDR1 KGHSH and CDR2 LQKENI. This CDR3 has 16 residues. The chain's CDR3 is CASSPLPSGRGNEQFF. CDR3 DNA: TGTGCCAGCTCACCACTTCCTAGCGGGAGAGGCAATGAGCAGTTCTTC.

This chain connects TRBV9 to TRBJ2-3; D is ambiguous. Germline-derived CDR1 and CDR2 are SGDLS and YYNGEE. CDR3 size: 15 residues. V lost 2 bases and J 1 base, leaving 11 bases between the germline ends. The CDR3 DNA sequence: TGTGCCAGCAGCGTGCCAGCCGCGGGCACAGATACGCAGTATTTT. Translating gives CASSVPAAGTDTQYF.